Sequencing of this T cell receptor beta chain was carried out in a study of spatial heterogeneity in lung cancer. Study background: The donors were 72 patients with non-small cell lung cancer that was early-stage and untreated.

Germline V gene sequence: CDR1 SGHVS, CDR2 FQNEAQ. V dropped 5 bases and J dropped 2 bases, with 10 bases sitting between them. This CDR3 contains 14 residues. TCRdb passed the 5' RACE reads through MiXCR, listing each CDR3 protein once. This table has tens of thousands of distinct CDR3 sequences, less than 11% appearing once. The time point here: blood at routine non-recurrence follow-up after resection. TCRs were sequenced from unsorted whole RNA of tumor, nontumor lung or PBMC. This clonotype showed up many times. The sample consisted of PBMCs, taken at follow-up. The chain employs TRBV7-8 and TRBJ1-3; the D is unclear. This TCR was sampled from a female donor with early-stage non-small cell lung cancer. CDR3 sequence: CASSPPGTGNTIYF. The CDR3 DNA reads TGTGCCAGCAGCCCCCCGGGGACTGGAAACACCATATATTTT.